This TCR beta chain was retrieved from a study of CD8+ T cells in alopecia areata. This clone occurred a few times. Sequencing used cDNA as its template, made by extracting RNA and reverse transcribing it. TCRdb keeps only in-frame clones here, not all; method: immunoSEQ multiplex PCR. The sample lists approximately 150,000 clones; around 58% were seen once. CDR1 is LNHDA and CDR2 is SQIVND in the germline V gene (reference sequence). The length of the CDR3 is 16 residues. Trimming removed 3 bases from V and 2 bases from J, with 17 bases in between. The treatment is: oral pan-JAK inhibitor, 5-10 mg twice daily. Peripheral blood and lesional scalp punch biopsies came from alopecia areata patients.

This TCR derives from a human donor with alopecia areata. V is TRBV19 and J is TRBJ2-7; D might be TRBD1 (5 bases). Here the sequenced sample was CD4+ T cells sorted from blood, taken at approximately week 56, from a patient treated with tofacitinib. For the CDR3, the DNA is TGTGCCAGTAGTATGGGGCTGGCAGCAGGACCCTACGAGCAGTACTTC. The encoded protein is CASSMGLAAGPYEQYF.